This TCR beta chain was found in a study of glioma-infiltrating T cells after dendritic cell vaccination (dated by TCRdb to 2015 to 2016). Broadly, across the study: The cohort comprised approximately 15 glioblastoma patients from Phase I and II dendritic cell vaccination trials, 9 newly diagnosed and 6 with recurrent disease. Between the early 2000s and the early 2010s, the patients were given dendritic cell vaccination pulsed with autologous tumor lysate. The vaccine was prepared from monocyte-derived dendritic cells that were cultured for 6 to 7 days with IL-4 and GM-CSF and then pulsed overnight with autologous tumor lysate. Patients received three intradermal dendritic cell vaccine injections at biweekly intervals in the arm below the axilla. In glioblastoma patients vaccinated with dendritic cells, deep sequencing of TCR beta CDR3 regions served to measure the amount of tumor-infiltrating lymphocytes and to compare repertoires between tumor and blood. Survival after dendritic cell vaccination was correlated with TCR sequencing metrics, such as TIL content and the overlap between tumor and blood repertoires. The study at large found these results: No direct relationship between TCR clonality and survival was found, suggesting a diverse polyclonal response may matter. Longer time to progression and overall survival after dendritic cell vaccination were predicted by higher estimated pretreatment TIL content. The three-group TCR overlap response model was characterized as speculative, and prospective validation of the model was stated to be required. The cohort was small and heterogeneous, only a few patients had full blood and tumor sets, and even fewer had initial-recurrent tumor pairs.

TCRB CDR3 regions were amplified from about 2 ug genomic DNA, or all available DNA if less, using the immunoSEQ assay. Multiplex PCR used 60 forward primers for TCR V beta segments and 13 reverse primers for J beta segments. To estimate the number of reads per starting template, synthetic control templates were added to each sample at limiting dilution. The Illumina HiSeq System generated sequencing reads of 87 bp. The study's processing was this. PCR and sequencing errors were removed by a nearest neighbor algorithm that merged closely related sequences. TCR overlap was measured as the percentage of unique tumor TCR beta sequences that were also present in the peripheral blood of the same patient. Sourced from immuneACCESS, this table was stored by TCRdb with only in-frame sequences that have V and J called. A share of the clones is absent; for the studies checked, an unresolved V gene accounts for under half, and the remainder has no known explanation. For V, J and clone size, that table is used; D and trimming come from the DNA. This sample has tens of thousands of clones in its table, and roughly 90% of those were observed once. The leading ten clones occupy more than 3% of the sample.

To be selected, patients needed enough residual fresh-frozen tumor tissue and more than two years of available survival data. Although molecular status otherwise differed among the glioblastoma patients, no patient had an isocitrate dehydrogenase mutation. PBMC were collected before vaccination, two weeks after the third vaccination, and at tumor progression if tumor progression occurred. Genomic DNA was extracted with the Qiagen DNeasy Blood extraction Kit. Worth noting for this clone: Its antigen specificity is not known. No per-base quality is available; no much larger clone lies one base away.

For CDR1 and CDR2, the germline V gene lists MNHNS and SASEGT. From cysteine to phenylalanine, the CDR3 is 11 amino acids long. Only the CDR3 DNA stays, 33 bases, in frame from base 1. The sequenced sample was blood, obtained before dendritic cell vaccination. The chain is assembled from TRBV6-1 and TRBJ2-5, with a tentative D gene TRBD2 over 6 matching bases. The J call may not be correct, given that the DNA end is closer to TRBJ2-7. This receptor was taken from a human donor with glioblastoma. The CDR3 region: CASRGTYEQYF. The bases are TGTGCCAGCAGGGGGACTTACGAGCAGTACTTC.